The 18 T cell receptor beta chains listed next were all sequenced from one sample in a study of CD8 T cells in ankylosing spondylitis. Via MiXCR, TCRdb re-called the 5' RACE reads, giving one row per CDR3 protein. The sample yields about 250,000 distinct CDR3 sequences, 18% seen once. Sequencing input: blood, either unsorted or a sorted T cell fraction (not recorded which). These receptors were obtained from a male donor with ankylosing spondylitis or in good health (not recorded which).

This clonotype was detected ten times or more. This chain joins TRBV29-1 and TRBJ2-5, with D perhaps TRBD1 (6 bases). V dropped 3 bases and J dropped 0 bases, with 11 bases sitting between them. Germline values: CDR1 SQVTM, CDR2 ANQGSEA. The CDR3 contains 14 residues. The CDR3 loop reads CSVDGQRYQETQYF. The CDR3 DNA reads TGCAGCGTTGACGGACAGAGATACCAAGAGACCCAGTACTTC.

The rearrangement uses TRBV6-5 and TRBJ2-7; no clear D gene. This CDR3 spans 13 amino acids. Germline assignment: CDR1 MNHEY and CDR2 SVGAGI. V was clipped by 2 bases and J by 0 bases, with 5 bases between them. CDR3 DNA sequence: TGTGCCAGCAGTTACCAAAGCTCCTACGAGCAGTACTTC. Its translation: CASSYQSSYEQYF.

V and J are TRBV29-1 and TRBJ2-6; 8 positions agree with TRBD1. The CDR3 is 16 residues long. The trim removed 1 base at V and 1 base at J, leaving 3 bases unmatched. The germline V gene has CDR1 SQVTM and CDR2 ANQGSEA. Here the CDR3 DNA reads TGCAGCGTTGAAGGACAGGGGAGATCTGGGGCCAACGTCCTGACTTTC. This codes for CSVEGQGRSGANVLTF.

This clonotype was recorded many times. This chain joins TRBV29-1 and TRBJ2-7; no reliable D call. CDR3 length: 13 amino acids. Trimming left V 1 base short and J 7 bases short, with 14 bases between. Germline V gene data show CDR1 as SQVTM and CDR2 as ANQGSEA. The CDR3, as DNA: TGCAGCGTTGAAGCTGGCCCTCCTCAGGAGCAGTACTTC. Its translation: CSVEAGPPQEQYF.

The chain is built from TRBV28 and TRBJ2-7, with TRBD1 identical over 7 bases. The V gene end was trimmed by 8 bases and the J gene end by 8 bases; junction bases not matched to a gene: 21. This CDR3 region has 16 residues. Germline V gene data show CDR1 as MDHEN and CDR2 as SYDVKM. The CDR3 loop reads CASASFSRDSLGQQYF. The CDR3 DNA reads TGTGCCAGCGCTTCTTTTTCCCGGGACAGTCTTGGGCAGCAGTACTTC.

V and J are TRBV7-9 and TRBJ1-2, with a tentative D call TRBD1 (6 bases). Looked up from germline, CDR1 is SEHNR and CDR2 is FQNEAQ (reference sequence). The CDR3 consists of 15 residues. V shed 4 bases and J shed 6 bases, with 18 bases lying between them. CDR3 in DNA: TGTGCCAGCAGCTCGATCGGACAGCTAACTAATGGCTACACCTTC. Its translation: CASSSIGQLTNGYTF.

V is TRBV24-1 and J is TRBJ2-1; D is ambiguous. CDR3 size: 13 residues. Trimming stripped 6 bases from V and 7 bases from J, with 12 bases between. Per germline, CDR1 KGHDR and CDR2 SFDVKD. The CDR3 DNA follows: TGTGCCACCAGTCGATCCCTACAGAATGAGCAGTTCTTC. Translating it yields CATSRSLQNEQFF.

This clonotype showed up just a few times. The DNA for the CDR3 is TGTGCCACCAGTGATTTTCCCACAGGGGGCGGGCAAGAGACCCAGTACTTC. Translated, it gives CATSDFPTGGGQETQYF. The chain couples TRBV24-1 to TRBJ2-5; 9 bases align to TRBD1. Trimming removed 1 base from V and 2 bases from J; junction bases left unmatched: 7. This CDR3 region has 17 residues. Germline assignment: CDR1 KGHDR and CDR2 SFDVKD.

This clonotype was observed a handful of times. The CDR3 region is CASSLFLIGGTAIGELFF. The DNA for the CDR3 is TGCGCCAGCAGCTTGTTTTTAATCGGCGGGACTGCGATCGGGGAGCTGTTTTTT. V usage is TRBV5-1 and J usage is TRBJ2-2; a weak D match, TRBD2 (6 bases). Trimming took 1 base from V and 7 from J, leaving 23 bases between them. The CDR3 extends over 18 amino acids. The germline V gene encodes CDR1 SGHRS and CDR2 YFSETQ.

This clonotype was found a few times. The J gene is TRBJ2-1, the V gene TRBV11-2; D unresolved. CDR1 is SGHAT and CDR2 is FQNNGV in the germline V gene. V lost 3 bases and J lost 6, with 12 bases in between. The CDR3 runs 14 residues. The CDR3 DNA reads as TGTGCCAGCAGCTTGGCTCCCCGGTTCAATGAGCAGTTCTTC. Amino acid sequence: CASSLAPRFNEQFF. The variable domain in full, with the rest retrieved from reference TRBV11-2 and TRBJ2-1, is EAGVAQSPRYKIIEKRQSVAFWCNPISGHATLYWYQQILGQGPKLLIQFQNNGVVDDSQLPKDRFSAERLKGVDSTLKIQPAKLEDSAVYLCASSLAPRFNEQFFGPGTRLTVL.

This clonotype came up a few times. CDR3 sequence: CASSHKTGLVTEAFF. In DNA, the CDR3 is TGCGCCAGCAGCCATAAAACAGGGTTGGTGACTGAAGCTTTCTTT. The chain joins TRBV4-1 to TRBJ1-1; tentative D call: TRBD1 (6 bases). CDR3 length equals 15 residues. CDR1 is MGHRA, CDR2 YSYEKL, per germline. Deletions cut 3 bases from V and 5 bases from J, with 16 bases between.

This clonotype was seen many times. The chain carries TRBV4-3 and TRBJ2-5, with D unresolved. V dropped 1 base and J dropped 5 bases, with 8 bases sitting between them. The CDR3 length is 13 residues. The V gene's germline CDR1 is LGHNA and CDR2 YSLEER. The CDR3 here is CASSQGVWETQYF. The CDR3 DNA is TGCGCCAGCAGCCAAGGGGTTTGGGAGACCCAGTACTTC.

Only a few counts were recorded for this clonotype. The V and J genes are TRBV4-3 and TRBJ1-4; 7 bases line up with TRBD1. CDR1 is LGHNA, CDR2 YSLEER, per germline. The CDR3 is made up of 18 amino acids. With V trimmed by 0 bases and J by 1 base, 8 bases remained unmatched. CDR3: CASSQDRTTGETNEKLFF. The CDR3 DNA reads as TGCGCCAGCAGCCAAGATCGGACCACAGGGGAAACTAATGAAAAACTGTTTTTT.

In this sample, this clonotype turned up a few times. The chain links TRBV10-3 to TRBJ2-2; D gene ambiguous. Germline lookup yields CDR1 ENHRY and CDR2 SYGVKD. The V end was cut by 4 bases, the J end by 1 base, with 7 bases between. This CDR3 contains 14 residues. CDR3 DNA sequence: TGTGCCATCAGTGGTCCAGGGAACACCGGGGAGCTGTTTTTT. Translating gives CAISGPGNTGELFF.

This chain connects TRBV5-1 to TRBJ2-1; 7 bases map to TRBD2. The J segment lost 7 bases and the V segment lost 0 bases, leaving 10 bases of the junction unmatched. CDR1 is SGHRS and CDR2 is YFSETQ in the germline V gene. The CDR3 consists of 16 residues. The chain's CDR3 is CASSLEGLGGSNEQFF. For the CDR3, the DNA is TGCGCCAGCAGCTTGGAAGGTCTAGGCGGGAGTAATGAGCAGTTCTTC. Looking up the rest from reference TRBV5-1 and TRBJ2-1 gives the full variable domain: KAGVTQTPRYLIKTRGQQVTLSCSPISGHRSVSWYQQTPGQGLQFLFEYFSETQRNKGNFPGRFSGRQFSNSRSEMNVSTLELGDSALYLCASSLEGLGGSNEQFFGPGTRLTVL.

This clonotype was detected only a few times. The V and J genes are TRBV7-6 and TRBJ2-5; the D gene could be TRBD1 or TRBD2 (5 bases each). The CDR3 consists of 14 residues. V lost 1 base to trimming and J lost 3 bases, with 9 bases between them. Germline loops: CDR1 SGHVS, CDR2 FNYEAQ. CDR3 nucleotides: TGTGCCAGCAGCTTAGATGGGGGAAAAGAGACCCAGTACTTC. This codes for CASSLDGGKETQYF.

This clonotype was observed at least ten times. The DNA of the CDR3 is TGTGCCAGCAGCTTACCGACAGGAATGAACACTGAAGCTTTCTTT. Translating gives CASSLPTGMNTEAFF. The rearrangement joins TRBV11-2 to TRBJ1-1, with D possibly matching TRBD1 (6 bases). From germline, CDR1 is SGHAT and CDR2 FQNNGV. The germline V and J ends were trimmed by 2 bases and 0 bases, with 10 bases remaining between them. The CDR3 loop spans 15 amino acids.

In this sample, this clonotype turned up a few times. The chain is built from TRBV4-1 and TRBJ2-2, with D perhaps matching TRBD1 (6 bases). The CDR3 has 14 residues. V dropped 5 bases and J dropped 4 bases, with 11 bases sitting between them. CDR1 and CDR2 from the germline V gene are MGHRA and YSYEKL. CDR3 DNA sequence: TGCGCCAGCAGCGAAGGACAGTCCACCGGGGAGCTGTTTTTT. This translates into CASSEGQSTGELFF.